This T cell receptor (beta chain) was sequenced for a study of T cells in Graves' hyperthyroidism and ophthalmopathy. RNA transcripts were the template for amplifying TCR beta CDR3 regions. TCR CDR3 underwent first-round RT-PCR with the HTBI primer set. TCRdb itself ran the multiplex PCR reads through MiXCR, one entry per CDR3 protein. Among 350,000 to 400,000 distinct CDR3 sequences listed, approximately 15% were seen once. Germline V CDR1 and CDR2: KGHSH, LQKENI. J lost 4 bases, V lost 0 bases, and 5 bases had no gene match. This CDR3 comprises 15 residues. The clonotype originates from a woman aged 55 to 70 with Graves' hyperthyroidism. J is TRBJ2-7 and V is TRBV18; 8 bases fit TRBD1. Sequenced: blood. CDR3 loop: CASSPPRGQAYEQYF. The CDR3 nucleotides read TGTGCCAGCTCACCACCGAGGGGACAGGCTTACGAGCAGTACTTC. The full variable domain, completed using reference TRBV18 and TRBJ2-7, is NAGVMQNPRHLVRRRGQEARLRCSPMKGHSHVYWYRQLPEEGLKFMVYLQKENIIDESGMPKERFSAEFPKEGPSILRIQQVVRGDSAAYFCASSPPRGQAYEQYFGPGTRLTVT.